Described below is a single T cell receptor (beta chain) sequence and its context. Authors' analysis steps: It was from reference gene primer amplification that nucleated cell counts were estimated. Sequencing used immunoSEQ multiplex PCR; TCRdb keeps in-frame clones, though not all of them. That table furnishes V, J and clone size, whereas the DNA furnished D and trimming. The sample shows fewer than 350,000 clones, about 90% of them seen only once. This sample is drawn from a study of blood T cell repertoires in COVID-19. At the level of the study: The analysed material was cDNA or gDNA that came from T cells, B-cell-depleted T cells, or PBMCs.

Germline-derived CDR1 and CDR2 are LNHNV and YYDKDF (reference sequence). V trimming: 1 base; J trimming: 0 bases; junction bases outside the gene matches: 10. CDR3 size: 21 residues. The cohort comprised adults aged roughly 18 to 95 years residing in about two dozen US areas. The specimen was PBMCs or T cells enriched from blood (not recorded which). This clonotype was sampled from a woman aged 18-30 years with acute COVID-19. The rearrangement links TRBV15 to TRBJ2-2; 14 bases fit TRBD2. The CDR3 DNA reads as TGTGCCACCAGCAGAGTCTCGATGGGACTAGCGGGAGAAGCGAACACCGGGGAGCTGTTTTTT. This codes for CATSRVSMGLAGEANTGELFF.